This record concerns one T cell receptor beta chain sequence. This specimen comes from a study of cytomegalovirus exposure and HLA in healthy donors. The PCR ran on 60 Vbeta and 13 Jbeta primers. The repertoire was sequenced with immunoSEQ multiplex PCR; TCRdb's copy has only in-frame clones and lacks some. This table holds 150,000 to 200,000 clones, approximately 81% found once. The CDR3 runs 14 residues. CDR1 and CDR2 from the germline V gene are KGHSH and LQKENI. With 5 bases removed from V and 5 bases from J, the gap between germline ends came to 13 bases. Sequenced: PBMCs. The chain carries TRBV18 and TRBJ2-1; possibly TRBD1 for D (6 bases). This TCR came from a woman aged 45-65 years in good health and CMV-seronegative. DNA for the CDR3: TGTGCCAGCTCATCGCGACAGGCCAACAATGAGCAGTTCTTC. Translating gives CASSSRQANNEQFF. The full variable domain, with the rest looked up from reference TRBV18 and TRBJ2-1, is NAGVMQNPRHLVRRRGQEARLRCSPMKGHSHVYWYRQLPEEGLKFMVYLQKENIIDESGMPKERFSAEFPKEGPSILRIQQVVRGDSAAYFCASSSRQANNEQFFGPGTRLTVL.